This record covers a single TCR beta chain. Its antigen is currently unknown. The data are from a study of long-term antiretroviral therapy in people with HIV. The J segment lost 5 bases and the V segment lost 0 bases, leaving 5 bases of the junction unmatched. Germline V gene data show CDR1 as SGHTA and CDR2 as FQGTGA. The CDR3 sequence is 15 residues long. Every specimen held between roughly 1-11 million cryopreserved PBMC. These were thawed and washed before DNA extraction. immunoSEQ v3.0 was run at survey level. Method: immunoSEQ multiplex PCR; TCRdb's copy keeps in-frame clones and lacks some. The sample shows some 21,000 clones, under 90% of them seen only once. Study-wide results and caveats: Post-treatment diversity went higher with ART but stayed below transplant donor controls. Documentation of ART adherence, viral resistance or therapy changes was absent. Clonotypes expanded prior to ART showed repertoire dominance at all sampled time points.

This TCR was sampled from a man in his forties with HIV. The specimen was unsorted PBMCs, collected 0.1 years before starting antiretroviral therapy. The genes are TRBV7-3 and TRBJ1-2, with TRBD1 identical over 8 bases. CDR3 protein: CASSLTGTGPYGYTF. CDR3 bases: TGTGCCAGCAGCTTAACCGGGACAGGACCATATGGCTACACCTTC.